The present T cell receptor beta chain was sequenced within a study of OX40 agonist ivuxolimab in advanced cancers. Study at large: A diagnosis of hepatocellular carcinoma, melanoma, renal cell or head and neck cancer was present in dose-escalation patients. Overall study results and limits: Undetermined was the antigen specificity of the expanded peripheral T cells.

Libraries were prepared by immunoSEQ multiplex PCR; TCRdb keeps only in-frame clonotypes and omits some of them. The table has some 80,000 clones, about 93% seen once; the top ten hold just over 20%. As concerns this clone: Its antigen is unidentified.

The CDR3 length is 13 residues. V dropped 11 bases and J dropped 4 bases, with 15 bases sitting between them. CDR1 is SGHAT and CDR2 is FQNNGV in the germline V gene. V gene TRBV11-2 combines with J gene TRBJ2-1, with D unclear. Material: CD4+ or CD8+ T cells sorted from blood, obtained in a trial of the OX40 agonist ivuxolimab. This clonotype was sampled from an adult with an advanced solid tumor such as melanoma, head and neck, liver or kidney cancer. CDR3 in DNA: TGTGCCCTGGGCAGGATCGTTTACAATGAGCAGTTCTTC. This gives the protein CALGRIVYNEQFF.